This T cell receptor (beta chain) was identified during a study of T cell changes during pregnancy in multiple sclerosis. The CDR3 covers 15 residues. Germline assignment: CDR1 SGHRS and CDR2 YFSETQ. V lost 0 bases and J lost 8; bases outside the gene matches: 2. Some clones are missing from TCRdb's copy, which holds only in-frame ones; the method was immunoSEQ multiplex PCR. This sample has about 75,000 clones, with more than 70% found just once. Sequenced here: peripheral blood, sampled in the first trimester of pregnancy. The chain combines TRBV5-1 with TRBJ2-1, with 13 bases matching TRBD2. This sequence was found in a female donor in good health, enrolled as a control in a pregnancy study. CDR3 region: CASSLELAGGDEQFF. CDR3 bases: TGCGCCAGCAGCTTGGAACTAGCGGGAGGGGATGAGCAGTTCTTC.